The rows below give T cell receptor beta chains drawn from one sample of a study of blood T cell repertoires in COVID-19. Assay: immunoSEQ multiplex PCR; the TCRdb copy retains only in-frame clones and omits some. The sample lists roughly 150,000 clones, about 80% occurring once. Sequenced sample: peripheral blood. Receptors originate from a man aged 70-80 years with active or convalescent COVID-19. The CDR3 runs from the conserved cysteine through the conserved F or W. The D gene is left open where the match is weak. Expanded clones are given a class, and other clones once, few, many or no size at all.

NA	TRBD1	TRBV19	TRBJ1-4	TGTGCCAGTAGTATTTGGGCAGGGGGAGATGAAAAACTGTTTTTT	CASSIWAGGDEKLFF
NA	NA	TRBV19	TRBJ2-6	TGTGCCAGTAGTATAGGTTCCCGGGGGGCCAACGTCCTGACTTTC	CASSIGSRGANVLTF
NA	NA	TRBV5-1	TRBJ1-5	TGCGCCAGCAAGGGAGGACATAGCAATCAGCCCCAGCATTTT	CASKGGHSNQPQHF
NA	NA	TRBV5-6	TRBJ2-1	TGTGCCAGCAGCTTGTATATCCCGAGACTTAGCTACAATGAGCAGTTCTTC	CASSLYIPRLSYNEQFF
NA	TRBD1	TRBV7-2	TRBJ1-1	TGTGCCAGCAGCTTAGTACAGGGGAAAACTGAAGCTTTCTTT	CASSLVQGKTEAFF
NA	TRBD1	TRBV3-1/TRBV3-2	TRBJ2-1	TGTGCCAGCAGCCCTACGGACAGGAGAGGAAATGAGCAGTTCTTC	CASSPTDRRGNEQFF
NA	NA	TRBV4-3	TRBJ1-1	TGCGCCAGCAGCCCGGGAGGGGGGATCGGCACTGAAGCTTTCTTT	CASSPGGGIGTEAFF
NA	TRBD1	TRBV5-1	TRBJ1-6	TGCGCCAGCAGCTTGGCCGCGGACAGGCTAAATTCACCCCTCCACTTT	CASSLAADRLNSPLHF
NA	NA	TRBV12-3/TRBV12-4	TRBJ1-2	TGTGCCAGCAGTTTCGAGAGCTATGGCTACACCTTC	CASSFESYGYTF
NA	TRBD1	TRBV6-5	TRBJ2-7	TGTGCCAGCGATACCGGGACAGCCGGCGAGCAGTACTTC	CASDTGTAGEQYF
once	NA	TRBV28	TRBJ1-2	TGTGCCAGCAGTCCGCGGGGGAGCTCCATGCAGGGCTACACCTTC	CASSPRGSSMQGYTF
NA	NA	TRBV5-1	TRBJ2-7	TGCGCCAGGCTAGGGGGGAGGGCCCACGAGCAGTACTTC	CARLGGRAHEQYF
NA	TRBD1	TRBV18	TRBJ2-5	TGTGCCAGCTCCCTCACAGGGGGTAAGACGGAGACCCAGTACTTC	CASSLTGGKTETQYF
NA	NA	TRBV30	TRBJ1-2	TGTGCCTGGAATGCTGGGGGGAGGGATGGCTACACCTTC	CAWNAGGRDGYTF
NA	TRBD1	TRBV18	TRBJ1-4	TGTGCCAGCACACAGGGGATAACTAATGAAAAACTGTTTTTT	CASTQGITNEKLFF
NA	NA	TRBV4-3	TRBJ1-4	TGCGCCAGCAGCCAAGATCGGGAGGCAGGAGGTGAAAAACTGTTTTTT	CASSQDREAGGEKLFF
NA	NA	TRBV7-7	TRBJ2-3	TGTGCTAGCAGCCAAGCCCCCTCAACTAGCACAGATACGCAGTATTTT	CASSQAPSTSTDTQYF
NA	TRBD1	TRBV5-1	TRBJ1-2	TGCGCCAGCAGCCCCTTGGACAGGAGAAATGGCTACACCTTC	CASSPLDRRNGYTF
NA	NA	TRBV4-3	TRBJ1-2	TGCGCCAGCAGCCCTAGGGCCGGGAGATATGGCTACACCTTC	CASSPRAGRYGYTF
NA	NA	TRBV3-1/TRBV3-2	TRBJ1-1	TGTGCCAGCAGCCAGGAACTCAGGGGAAGAGCTGAAGCTTTCTTT	CASSQELRGRAEAFF
few	NA	TRBV13	TRBJ1-2	TGTGCCAGCAGCTCATCACAGGGAGCTAACTATGGCTACACCTTC	CASSSSQGANYGYTF
once	NA	TRBV18	TRBJ1-1	TGTGCCAGCCATACCTCCGGACAGAACACTGAAGCTTTCTTT	CASHTSGQNTEAFF
NA	TRBD2	TRBV7-6	TRBJ2-5	TGTGCCAGCAGCTTACTACTAGCGGGTTCCTTACAAGAGACCCAGTACTTC	CASSLLLAGSLQETQYF
NA	TRBD1	TRBV6-2/TRBV6-3	TRBJ1-5	TGTGCCAGCAGTTGGGACAGAATTCAGCCCCAGCATTTT	CASSWDRIQPQHF
NA	TRBD1	TRBV19	TRBJ2-7	TGTGCCAGTAGTAGTCCGGGACAGGGGGCAACGTACGAGCAGTACTTC	CASSSPGQGATYEQYF
NA	NA	TRBV18	TRBJ2-6	TGTGCCAGCTCACCAGCCGTGGCCGGGGCCAACGTCCTGACTTTC	CASSPAVAGANVLTF
NA	TRBD1	TRBV6-5	TRBJ1-4	TGTGCCGGCCGGGACAGGGGTGCAACTAATGAAAAACTGTTTTTT	CAGRDRGATNEKLFF
NA	NA	TRBV3-1/TRBV3-2	TRBJ2-7	TGTGCCAGCAGCCAAGTCTCCGGGGTTGACGAGCAGTACTTC	CASSQVSGVDEQYF
NA	TRBD2	TRBV11-1	TRBJ2-5	TGTGCCAGCAGCTTCGGGGCGGGAGCTGGGGAGACCCAGTACTTC	CASSFGAGAGETQYF
NA	TRBD1	TRBV2	TRBJ1-2	TGTGCCAGCAGGGCAGGGGGCGCTGACTATGGCTACACCTTC	CASRAGGADYGYTF
NA	NA	TRBV2	TRBJ2-7	TGTGCCAGCCGACAGGAAAAAAGCTCCTACGAGCAGTACTTC	CASRQEKSSYEQYF
NA	TRBD2	TRBV29-1	TRBJ2-5	TGCAGCGTTACTAGCGGGGGTAACCAAGAGACCCAGTACTTC	CSVTSGGNQETQYF
NA	NA	TRBV9	TRBJ2-1	TGTGCCAGCAGCCCCCAGTCAGCGTCAACCTACAATGAGCAGTTCTTC	CASSPQSASTYNEQFF
NA	TRBD1	TRBV5-1	TRBJ2-1	TGCGCCAGCAGCCCTCCGGGACAGGGGGCCGGGGGTGAGCAGTTCTTC	CASSPPGQGAGGEQFF
NA	NA	TRBV19	TRBJ2-6	TGTGCCAGTAGTATATCCCCCGGGACAAGGCTTTTCTCTGGGGCCAACGTCCTGACTTTC	CASSISPGTRLFSGANVLTF
NA	NA	TRBV10-3	TRBJ1-1	TGTGCCATCAGTGGACAGGCGAACACTGAAGCTTTCTTT	CAISGQANTEAFF
once	NA	TRBV18	TRBJ1-2	TGTGCCAGCTCACCGGTGGCAGGCGATGGCTACACCTTC	CASSPVAGDGYTF